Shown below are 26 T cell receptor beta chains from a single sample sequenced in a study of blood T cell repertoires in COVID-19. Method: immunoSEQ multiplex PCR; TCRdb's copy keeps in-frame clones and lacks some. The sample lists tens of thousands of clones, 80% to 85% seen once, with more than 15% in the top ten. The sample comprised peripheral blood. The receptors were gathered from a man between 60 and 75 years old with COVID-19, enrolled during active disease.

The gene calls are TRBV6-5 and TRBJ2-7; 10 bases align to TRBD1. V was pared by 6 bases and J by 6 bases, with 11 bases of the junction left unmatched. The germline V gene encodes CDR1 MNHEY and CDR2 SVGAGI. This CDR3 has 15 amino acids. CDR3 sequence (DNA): TGTGCCAGCAGGCCCTGGGACAGGGGTAAGAGCGAGCAGTACTTC. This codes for CASRPWDRGKSEQYF.

CDR3 in amino acids: CASSPGQIKYEQYF. The CDR3 DNA sequence: TGTGCCAGCTCGCCCGGACAGATAAAATACGAGCAGTACTTC. The V call is TRBV6-5, the J call TRBJ2-7; weak D call: TRBD1 (6 bases). Germline V gene lookup returns CDR1 MNHEY and CDR2 SVGAGI. This CDR3 has 14 residues. With 8 bases removed from V and 4 bases from J, the gap between germline ends came to 18 bases.

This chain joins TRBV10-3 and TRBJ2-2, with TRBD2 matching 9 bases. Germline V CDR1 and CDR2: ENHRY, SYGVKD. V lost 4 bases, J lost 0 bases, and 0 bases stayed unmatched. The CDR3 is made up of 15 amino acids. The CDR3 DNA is TGTGCCATCAGTGGGACTAGCGCGAACACCGGGGAGCTGTTTTTT. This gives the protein CAISGTSANTGELFF.

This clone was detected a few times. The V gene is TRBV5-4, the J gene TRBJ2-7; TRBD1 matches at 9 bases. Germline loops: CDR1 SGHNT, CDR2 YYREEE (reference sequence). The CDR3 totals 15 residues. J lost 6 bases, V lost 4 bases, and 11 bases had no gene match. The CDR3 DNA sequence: TGTGCCAGCAGCGTAACCGGGACAGGGAACGGCGAGCAGTACTTC. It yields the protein CASSVTGTGNGEQYF.

The CDR3 DNA sequence: TGTGCCAGCAGTCTCACGGACGAGCAGTACTTC. This translates into CASSLTDEQYF. V and J are TRBV12-3 or TRBV12-4 and TRBJ2-7, with D unresolved. This CDR3 has 11 residues. V shed 5 bases and J shed 5 bases, with 7 bases lying between them.

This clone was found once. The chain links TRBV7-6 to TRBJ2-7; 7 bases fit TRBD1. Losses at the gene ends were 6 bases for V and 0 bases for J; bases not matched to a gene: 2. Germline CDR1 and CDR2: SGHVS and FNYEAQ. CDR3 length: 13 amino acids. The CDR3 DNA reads TGTGCCAGCAGTAGGACAGGCTCCTACGAGCAGTACTTC. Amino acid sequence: CASSRTGSYEQYF. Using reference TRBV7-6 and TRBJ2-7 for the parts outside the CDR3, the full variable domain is GAGVSQSPRYKVTKRGQDVALRCDPISGHVSLYWYRQALGQGPEFLTYFNYEAQQDKSGLPNDRFSAERPEGSISTLTIQRTEQRDSAMYRCASSRTGSYEQYFGPGTRLTVT.

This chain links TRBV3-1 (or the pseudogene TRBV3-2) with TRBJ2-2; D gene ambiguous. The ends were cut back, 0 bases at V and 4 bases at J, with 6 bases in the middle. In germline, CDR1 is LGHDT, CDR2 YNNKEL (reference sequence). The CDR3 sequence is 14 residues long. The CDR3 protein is CASSQEVSTGELFF. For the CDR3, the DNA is TGTGCCAGCAGCCAAGAAGTTAGCACCGGGGAGCTGTTTTTT.

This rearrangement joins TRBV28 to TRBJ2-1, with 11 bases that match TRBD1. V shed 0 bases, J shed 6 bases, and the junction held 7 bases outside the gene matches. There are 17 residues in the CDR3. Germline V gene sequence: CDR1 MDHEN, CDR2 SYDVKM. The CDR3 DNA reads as TGTGCCAGCAGTTTATGGGACAGGGGGCGTTTGTCCAATGAGCAGTTCTTC. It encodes CASSLWDRGRLSNEQFF.

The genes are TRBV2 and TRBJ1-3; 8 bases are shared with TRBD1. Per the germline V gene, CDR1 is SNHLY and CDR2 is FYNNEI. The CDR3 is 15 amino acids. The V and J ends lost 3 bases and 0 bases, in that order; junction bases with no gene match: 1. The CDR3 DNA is TGTGCCAGCAGTGACGACAGGGGCTCTGGAAACACCATATATTTT. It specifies CASSDDRGSGNTIYF.

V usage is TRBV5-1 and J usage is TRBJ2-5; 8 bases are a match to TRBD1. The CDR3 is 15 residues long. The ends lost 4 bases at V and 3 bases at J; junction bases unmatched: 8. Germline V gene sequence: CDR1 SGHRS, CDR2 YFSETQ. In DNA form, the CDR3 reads TGCGCCAGCAGCCCCTGGGACAGGTCGAAAGAGACCCAGTACTTC. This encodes CASSPWDRSKETQYF.

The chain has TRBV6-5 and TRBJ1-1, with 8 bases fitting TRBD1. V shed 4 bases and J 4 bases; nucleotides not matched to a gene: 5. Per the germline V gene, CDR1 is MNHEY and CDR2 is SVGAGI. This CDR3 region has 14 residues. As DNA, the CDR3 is TGTGCCAGCAGTTTACAGGGGGTCGGCACTGAAGCTTTCTTT. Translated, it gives CASSLQGVGTEAFF.

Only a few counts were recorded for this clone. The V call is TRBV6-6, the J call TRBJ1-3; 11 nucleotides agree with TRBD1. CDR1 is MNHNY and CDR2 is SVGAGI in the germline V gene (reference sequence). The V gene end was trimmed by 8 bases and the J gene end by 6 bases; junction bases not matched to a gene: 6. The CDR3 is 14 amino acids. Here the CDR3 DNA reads TGTGCCAGCGGGGGGGGACAGGGGGAAAACACCATATATTTT. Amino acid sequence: CASGGGQGENTIYF.

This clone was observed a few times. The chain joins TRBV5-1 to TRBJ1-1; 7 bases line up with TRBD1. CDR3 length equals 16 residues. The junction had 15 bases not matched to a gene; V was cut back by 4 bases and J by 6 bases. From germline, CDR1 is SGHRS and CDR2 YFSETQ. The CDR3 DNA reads TGCGCCAGCAGCGAACAGGGGTCAGGGGCTTGGGCTGAAGCTTTCTTT. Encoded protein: CASSEQGSGAWAEAFF.

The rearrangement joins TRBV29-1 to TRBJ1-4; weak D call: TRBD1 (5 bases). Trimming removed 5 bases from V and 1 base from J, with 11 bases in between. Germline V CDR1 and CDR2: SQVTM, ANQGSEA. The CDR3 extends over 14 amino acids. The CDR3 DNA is TGCAGCGTTAGGGGAAGGTTAACTAATGAAAAACTGTTTTTT. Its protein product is CSVRGRLTNEKLFF.

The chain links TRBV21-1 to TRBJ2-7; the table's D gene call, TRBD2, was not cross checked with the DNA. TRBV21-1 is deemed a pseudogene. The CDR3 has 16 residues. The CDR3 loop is CASSKRGTSGNYEQYF. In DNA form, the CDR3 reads TGTGCCAGCAGCAAGCGAGGGACTAGCGGGAACTACGAGCAGTACTTC.

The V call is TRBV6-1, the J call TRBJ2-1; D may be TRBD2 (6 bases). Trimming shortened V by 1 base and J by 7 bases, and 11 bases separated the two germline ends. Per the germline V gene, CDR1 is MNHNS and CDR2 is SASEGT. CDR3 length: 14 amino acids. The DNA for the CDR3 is TGTGCCAGCAGTGAAGTGGGAGCGGGTAATGAGCAGTTCTTC. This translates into CASSEVGAGNEQFF.

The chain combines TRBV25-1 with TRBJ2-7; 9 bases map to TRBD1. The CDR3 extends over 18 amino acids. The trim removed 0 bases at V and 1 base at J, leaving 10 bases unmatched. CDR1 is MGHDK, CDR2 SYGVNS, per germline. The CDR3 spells CASSEYRGTGKRSYEQYF. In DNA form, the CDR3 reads TGTGCCAGCAGTGAATATAGGGGGACAGGGAAAAGGTCCTACGAGCAGTACTTC.

The CDR3 nucleotides read TGTGCCACCAGCAGTGTGTTGGGCCGGTCTCCTCTAGATACGCAGTATTTT. Its translation is CATSSVLGRSPLDTQYF. This chain connects TRBV15 to TRBJ2-3; D gene unclear. Trimming took 3 bases from V and 5 from J, leaving 21 bases between them. CDR3 length equals 17 residues. Germline CDR1 and CDR2: LNHNV and YYDKDF (reference sequence).

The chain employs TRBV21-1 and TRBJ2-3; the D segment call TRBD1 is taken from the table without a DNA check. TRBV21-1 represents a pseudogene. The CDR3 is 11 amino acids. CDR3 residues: CAGTGADTQYF. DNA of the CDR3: TGTGCCGGAACAGGGGCAGATACGCAGTATTTT.

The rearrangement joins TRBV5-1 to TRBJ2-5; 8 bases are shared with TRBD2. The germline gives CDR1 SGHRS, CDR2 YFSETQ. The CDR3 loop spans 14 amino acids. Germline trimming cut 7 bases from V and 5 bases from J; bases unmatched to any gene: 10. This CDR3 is CASAEGLAGETQYF. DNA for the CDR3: TGCGCCAGCGCCGAGGGGTTAGCGGGGGAGACCCAGTACTTC. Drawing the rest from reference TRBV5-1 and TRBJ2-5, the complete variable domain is KAGVTQTPRYLIKTRGQQVTLSCSPISGHRSVSWYQQTPGQGLQFLFEYFSETQRNKGNFPGRFSGRQFSNSRSEMNVSTLELGDSALYLCASAEGLAGETQYFGPGTRLLVL.

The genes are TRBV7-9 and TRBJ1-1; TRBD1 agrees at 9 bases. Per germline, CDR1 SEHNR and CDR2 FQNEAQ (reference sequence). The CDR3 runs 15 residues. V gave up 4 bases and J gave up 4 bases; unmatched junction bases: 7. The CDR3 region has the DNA TGTGCCAGCAGCTCTCCGGGACAGGGAATCACTGAAGCTTTCTTT. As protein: CASSSPGQGITEAFF.

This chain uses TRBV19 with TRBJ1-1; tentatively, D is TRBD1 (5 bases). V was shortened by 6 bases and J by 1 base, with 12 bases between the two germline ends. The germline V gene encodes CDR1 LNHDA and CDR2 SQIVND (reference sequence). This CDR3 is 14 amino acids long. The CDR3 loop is CASRWGEENTEAFF. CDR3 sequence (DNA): TGTGCCAGTAGGTGGGGCGAAGAGAACACTGAAGCTTTCTTT.

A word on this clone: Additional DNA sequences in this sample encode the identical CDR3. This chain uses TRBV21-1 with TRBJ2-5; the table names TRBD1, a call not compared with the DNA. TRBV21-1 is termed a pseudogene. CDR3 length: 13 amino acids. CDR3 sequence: CASSNGQGETQYF. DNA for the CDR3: TGTGCCAGCAGCAACGGACAAGGGGAGACCCAGTACTTC.

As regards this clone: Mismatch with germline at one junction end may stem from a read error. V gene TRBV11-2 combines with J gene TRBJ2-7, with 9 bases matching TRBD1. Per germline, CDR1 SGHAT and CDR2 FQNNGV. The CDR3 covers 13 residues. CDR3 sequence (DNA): TGTGCCAGCAGCTTGGATTACAGGGGGCGGGAGACCTTC. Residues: CASSLDYRGRETF.

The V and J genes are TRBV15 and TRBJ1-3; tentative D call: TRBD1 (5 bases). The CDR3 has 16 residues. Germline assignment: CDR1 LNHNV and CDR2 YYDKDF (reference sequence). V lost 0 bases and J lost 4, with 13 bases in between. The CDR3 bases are TGTGCCACCAGCAGAGATCTCGGGGCGGGGGGAAACACCATATATTTT. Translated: CATSRDLGAGGNTIYF.

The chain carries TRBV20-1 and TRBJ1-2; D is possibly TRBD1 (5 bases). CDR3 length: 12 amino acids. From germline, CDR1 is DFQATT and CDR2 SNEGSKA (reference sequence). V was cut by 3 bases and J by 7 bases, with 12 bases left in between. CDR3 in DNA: TGCAGTGCTAGTTCCGGGGGAAGTGGCTACACCTTC. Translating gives CSASSGGSGYTF.